The entry below describes one TCR beta chain. Germline CDR1 reads LNHDA; CDR2 reads SQIVND (reference sequence). The CDR3 extends over 12 amino acids. V was clipped by 5 bases and J by 8 bases, with 12 bases between them. The sample belongs to a study of blood T cell repertoires in COVID-19. Overall study: PBMCs, B-cell-depleted T cells, or T cells were the source of the cDNA or gDNA that made up the material.

Authors' methods: Nucleated cell number was recorded as an estimate derived from reference gene primer amplification. TCRdb's table, derived via immunoSEQ multiplex PCR, lists solely in-frame clones and lacks some. For V, J and clone size, that table is used; D and trimming come from the DNA. The sample contains some 150,000 clones, 85% to 90% of which appear only once. Material for sequencing was peripheral blood. This clonotype was sampled from a woman aged 45-60 years with active or convalescent COVID-19. The rearrangement joins TRBV19 to TRBJ1-2, with D hard to call. The CDR3 loop reads CASSLRETGYTF. The CDR3 DNA reads as TGTGCCAGTAGTCTACGGGAAACCGGCTACACCTTC.